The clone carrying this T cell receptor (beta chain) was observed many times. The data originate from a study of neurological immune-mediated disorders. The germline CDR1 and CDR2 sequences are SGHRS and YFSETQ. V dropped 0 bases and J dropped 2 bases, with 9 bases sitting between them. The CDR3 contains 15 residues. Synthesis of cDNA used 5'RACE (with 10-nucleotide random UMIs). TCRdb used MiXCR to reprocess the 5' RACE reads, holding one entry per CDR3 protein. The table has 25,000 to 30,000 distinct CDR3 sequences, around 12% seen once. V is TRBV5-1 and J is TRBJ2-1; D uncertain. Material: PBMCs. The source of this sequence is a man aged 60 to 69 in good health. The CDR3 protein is CASSLGSRAYNEQFF. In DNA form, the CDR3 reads TGCGCCAGCAGCTTGGGGAGCCGGGCCTACAATGAGCAGTTCTTC.